This T cell receptor beta chain was identified in a study of blood T cells in healthy people across ages. Findings of the study overall: For the donors, CMV status was unknown and possibly confounded expanded clonotype changes. It was the long-lived donors that had more naive CD4+ cells and higher diversity than aged donors.

Then a second PCR, running about 6 to 12 cycles, was carried out with a sample-barcoded 5' primer and a J-beta primer mix. Each CDR3 protein is one row after TCRdb ran MiXCR on the 5' RACE reads. The repertoire holds around 1,600,000 distinct CDR3 sequences, less than 45% seen once, with approximately 4% in the top ten. Per the germline V gene, CDR1 is SGHTA and CDR2 is FQGNSA. The CDR3 is 15 residues long. The trim removed 5 bases at V and 7 bases at J, leaving 9 bases unmatched. A remark on this clonotype: The antigen is undetermined.

The material sequenced was blood. The clonotype comes from a woman between 18 and 29 years old in good health. The gene calls are TRBV7-2 and TRBJ2-2, with 8 bases identical to TRBD2. The CDR3 nucleotides are TGTGCCAGCAGCCCCTTGCGGGGGGCGGTCGGGGAGCTGTTTTTT. Translating it yields CASSPLRGAVGELFF. The variable domain in full, with the rest retrieved from reference TRBV7-2 and TRBJ2-2, is GAGVSQSPSNKVTEKGKDVELRCDPISGHTALYWYRQSLGQGLEFLIYFQGNSAPDKSGLPSDRFSAERTGGSVSTLTIQRTQQEDSAVYLCASSPLRGAVGELFFGEGSRLTVL.